This entry is about one TCR beta chain. The antigen is unknown. Production of TCR cDNA was by 5'RACE template switching, which also added a universal primer site and UMIs. In TCRdb, the 5' RACE reads were re-called with MiXCR into one record per CDR3 protein. The table shows 350,000 to 550,000 distinct CDR3 sequences, with approximately 19% occurring only once. This entry is derived from a study of T cells after yellow fever vaccination. Whole-study findings and limits: A weaker but faster secondary response was observed, peaking on day 5 versus 15. Contamination by abundant bulk-population clonotypes could be present in FACS-sorted repertoires. Overlap between CD4 and CD8 compartments was detected for a small share of clonotypes.

V lost 5 bases, J lost 0 bases, and 14 bases lay in between. Germline V gene data show CDR1 as LNHDA and CDR2 as SQIVND (reference sequence). The CDR3 length is 16 residues. The chain is built from TRBV19 and TRBJ1-5; maybe TRBD1 (5 bases). The TCR comes from a man aged 18 to 30 who received the YFV17D yellow fever vaccine. The source material was PBMCs, sampled before the yellow fever booster vaccination. The CDR3 nucleotides are TGTGCCAGTAGTTTGACAGCGCAGTATAGCAATCAGCCCCAGCATTTT. Translation gives CASSLTAQYSNQPQHF.